The T cell receptor beta chain under discussion was sequenced for a study of T cells in Graves' hyperthyroidism and ophthalmopathy. Study in general: Staff took peripheral blood when the initial diagnosis was made, before any treatment began.

This clonotype was seen many times. Its target is unknown. The CDR3 runs 15 residues. V was cut by 6 bases and J by 1 base, with 18 bases left in between. Germline CDR1 reads SQVTM; CDR2 reads ANQGSEA. Study-level findings and limits: Blood also contained most expanded thyroid clonotypes above 0.001.

Patients having uncontrolled infection, another autoimmune disease, pregnancy or lactation were not included. TCR beta CDR3 region amplification was performed from RNA transcripts. The primer set for the first-round RT-PCR of the TCR CDR3 was HTBI. Using its own MiXCR run on the multiplex PCR reads, TCRdb lists one record per CDR3 protein. The sample has 75,000 to 100,000 distinct CDR3 sequences, over 50% seen once. The gene calls are TRBV29-1 and TRBJ1-2; TRBD1 is a possible D gene (5 bases). The source is a woman in her 40s with Graves' hyperthyroidism. Sequencing input: blood. DNA of the CDR3: TGCAGCGTCTCCGACAGCCAGGGCTTTAACTATGGCTACACCTTC. The encoded protein is CSVSDSQGFNYGYTF.